The sequence of this T cell receptor beta chain was determined in a study of T cell changes during pregnancy in multiple sclerosis. Method: immunoSEQ multiplex PCR; TCRdb's copy keeps in-frame clones and lacks some. The sample holds some 69,000 clones, roughly nine tenths seen once. The starting material was peripheral blood, obtained in the second trimester of pregnancy. The TCR sequence derives from a female donor in good health, enrolled as a control in a pregnancy study.

The CDR3 reads CAWRNQGAVSQPQHF. As DNA, the CDR3 is TGTGCCTGGAGGAATCAGGGGGCGGTGAGTCAGCCCCAGCATTTT. The gene calls are TRBV30 and TRBJ1-5, with 8 bases identical to TRBD1. This CDR3 is 15 amino acids long. The V gene end was trimmed by 3 bases and the J gene end by 6 bases; junction bases not matched to a gene: 10. CDR1 is GTSNPN, CDR2 SVGIG, per germline (reference sequence).